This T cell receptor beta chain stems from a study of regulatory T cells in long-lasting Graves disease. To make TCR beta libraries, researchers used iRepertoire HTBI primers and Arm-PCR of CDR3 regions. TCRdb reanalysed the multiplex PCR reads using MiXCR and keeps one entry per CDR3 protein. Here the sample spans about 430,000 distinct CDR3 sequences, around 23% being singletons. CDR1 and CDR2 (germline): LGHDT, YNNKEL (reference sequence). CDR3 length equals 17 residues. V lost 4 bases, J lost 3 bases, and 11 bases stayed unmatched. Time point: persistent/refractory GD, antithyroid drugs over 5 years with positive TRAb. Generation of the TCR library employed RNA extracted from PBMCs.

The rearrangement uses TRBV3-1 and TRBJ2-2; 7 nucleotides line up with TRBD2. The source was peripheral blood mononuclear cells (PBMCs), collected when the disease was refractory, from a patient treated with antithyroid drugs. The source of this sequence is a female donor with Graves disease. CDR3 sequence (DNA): TGTGCCAGCAGCCGGGACCTGGTTGCGGGAGACACCGGGGAGCTGTTTTTT. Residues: CASSRDLVAGDTGELFF.